The sequence of this T cell receptor (beta chain) was determined in a study of patients and donors after allogeneic stem cell transplantation. CDR1 and CDR2 (germline): MDHEN, SYDVKM. V gave up 2 bases and J gave up 1 base, with 11 bases separating them. This CDR3 comprises 16 residues. This clonotype was detected a few times. MiXCR was run by TCRdb on the RT-PCR reads, yielding one entry per CDR3 protein. The table lists some 960,000 distinct CDR3 sequences, approximately 19% of them singletons. The TCR was taken from a human donor who was either an allogeneic HSCT recipient or a stem cell or donor lymphocyte infusion donor (not recorded which). It is not recorded whose cells these are; they may come from a transplant donor. The genes are TRBV28 and TRBJ2-2; D ambiguous. The material sequenced was blood, either unsorted or a sorted T cell fraction (not recorded which). The CDR3: CASSLLRIQNTGELFF. The CDR3 DNA follows: TGTGCCAGCAGTTTACTGCGGATTCAGAACACCGGGGAGCTGTTTTTT.